This TCR beta chain was sequenced during a study of CD8+ T cells in alopecia areata. V was shortened by 4 bases and J by 4 bases, with 13 bases between the two germline ends. The germline CDR1 and CDR2 sequences are SQVTM and ANQGSEA. The CDR3 is 13 amino acids. RNA extraction was followed by reverse transcription into cDNA, which acted as the sequencing template. The data were produced by immunoSEQ multiplex PCR, yet TCRdb's version contains in-frame clones alone and is incomplete. This sample yields some 220,000 clones, of which more than 45% are seen a single time; roughly 1.6% belongs to the top ten. Sample treatment: oral pan-JAK inhibitor, 5-10 mg twice daily.

The receptor was isolated from a human donor with alopecia areata. This material consisted of CD4+ T cells sorted from blood, taken at week 4, from a patient treated with tofacitinib. V usage is TRBV29-1 and J usage is TRBJ2-5; the D gene is possibly TRBD1 (6 bases). Here the CDR3 reads CSVGLGAGETQYF. CDR3 bases: TGCAGCGTTGGACTGGGGGCTGGAGAGACCCAGTACTTC.